These 17 T cell receptor beta chains were sequenced from one sample in a study of CD8 T cells in ankylosing spondylitis. TCRdb re-called the 5' RACE reads with MiXCR, one entry per CDR3 protein. The sample carries about 130,000 distinct CDR3 sequences, more than 5.5% recorded once. Sequenced sample: blood, either unsorted or a sorted T cell fraction (not recorded which). Receptors were obtained from a female donor with ankylosing spondylitis or in good health (not recorded which).

This clonotype was seen only a few times. In DNA form, the CDR3 reads TGTGCCAGCAAAGCGCCAGGGGGCAATTATGGCTACACCTTC. Translating gives CASKAPGGNYGYTF. The J gene is TRBJ1-2, the V gene TRBV28, with 8 bases lining up with TRBD1. V lost 7 bases and J lost 5; bases outside the gene matches: 9. This CDR3 region has 14 residues. Per germline, CDR1 MDHEN and CDR2 SYDVKM.

V and J are TRBV2 and TRBJ1-1; no firm D call. Trimming shortened V by 7 bases and J by 4 bases, and 13 bases separated the two germline ends. The length of the CDR3 is 13 residues. CDR1 SNHLY and CDR2 FYNNEI come from the germline V gene. CDR3: CASTLWEATEAFF. The CDR3 region has the DNA TGTGCCAGCACTCTTTGGGAGGCCACTGAAGCTTTCTTT.

This clonotype was counted ten times or more. The CDR3 reads CASSFSGAGGTEAFF. In nucleotides, the CDR3 is TGCGCCAGCAGCTTCTCAGGGGCCGGGGGCACTGAAGCTTTCTTT. V usage is TRBV5-1 and J usage is TRBJ1-1, with D possibly TRBD1 on 6 matching bases. CDR3 length equals 15 residues. CDR1 is SGHRS and CDR2 is YFSETQ in the germline V gene. Trimming stripped 2 bases from V and 4 bases from J, with 15 bases between.

This clonotype was counted many times. The genes are TRBV18 and TRBJ1-1; D unresolved. This CDR3 has 12 residues. The germline CDR1 and CDR2 sequences are KGHSH and LQKENI. Trimming took off 4 bases at V and 10 bases at J, with 13 bases between the two ends. The CDR3 DNA is TGTGCCAGCTCACTGGACTCCCACGGAGCTTTCTTT. This gives the protein CASSLDSHGAFF.

Many counts were recorded for this clonotype. This chain links TRBV5-1 with TRBJ2-5, with D unresolved. The CDR3 has 13 amino acids. Trimming removed 0 bases from V and 5 bases from J, with 8 bases in between. Germline CDR1 is SGHRS and CDR2 is YFSETQ. The CDR3 nucleotides are TGCGCCAGCAGCTTGGGGCAGGACGAGACCCAGTACTTC. Residues: CASSLGQDETQYF.

This clonotype was recorded many times. CDR3 nucleotide sequence: TGTGCCAGCAGGGGGGACAGCCACACTGAAGCTTTCTTT. Translating it yields CASRGDSHTEAFF. The J gene is TRBJ1-1, the V gene TRBV6-1; 7 bases map to TRBD1. Germline CDR1 and CDR2: MNHNS and SASEGT. The junction had 4 bases not matched to a gene; V was cut back by 6 bases and J by 3 bases. The length of the CDR3 is 13 residues.

This clonotype occurred many times. The gene calls are TRBV12-3 or TRBV12-4 and TRBJ1-1, with D tentatively TRBD1 (5 bases). V was pared by 5 bases and J by 8 bases, with 9 bases between. This CDR3 has 11 amino acids. DNA of the CDR3: TGTGCCAGCAGTACGACAGTCGAAGCTTTCTTT. Protein product: CASSTTVEAFF.

This clonotype came up many times. The rearrangement uses TRBV20-1 and TRBJ1-5, with TRBD1 as a possible D gene (5 bases). V shed 3 bases and J shed 7 bases, with 16 bases lying between them. The CDR3 spans 14 residues. Germline assignment: CDR1 DFQATT and CDR2 SNEGSKA (reference sequence). The DNA of the CDR3 is TGCAGTGCTAGCCCTGGAGGAGGGGCCCAGCCCCAGCATTTT. As protein: CSASPGGGAQPQHF.

This clonotype was counted many times. The chain is built from TRBV5-6 and TRBJ1-1; D may be TRBD1 (5 bases). The CDR3 consists of 13 residues. Trimming took 2 bases from V and 6 from J, leaving 11 bases between them. CDR1 and CDR2 from the germline V gene are SGHDT and YYEEEE. Written as DNA, the CDR3 is TGTGCCAGCAGCTTTCAGGACATCCCTGAAGCTTTCTTT. Translation gives CASSFQDIPEAFF.

With regard to this clonotype: This may be a read error: a much more frequent sequence differs by one nucleotide. This rearrangement joins TRBV25-1 to TRBJ1-2, with a possible D match to TRBD1 (6 bases). From germline, CDR1 is MGHDK and CDR2 SYGVNS. CDR3 length: 11 residues. Trimming stripped 4 bases from V and 10 bases from J, with 10 bases between. This chain's CDR3 is CASSATGAYTF. The CDR3 coding sequence is TGTGCCAGCAGTGCAACGGGGGCCTACACCTTC.

About this clonotype itself: A much larger clone differs from this one at a single base, so this may be a read error. The V gene is TRBV7-8, the J gene TRBJ1-2; D not certain. This CDR3 contains 13 residues. The V gene's germline CDR1 is SGHVS and CDR2 FQNEAQ. CDR3 nucleotides: TGTGCCAGCAGATTAGCGAACAAAGTCGGCTACACCTTC. Encoded protein: CASRLANKVGYTF.

This clonotype has at least ten counts. The chain links TRBV9 to TRBJ2-7; D gene uncertain. This CDR3 is 16 amino acids long. With 0 bases removed from V and 5 bases from J, the gap between germline ends came to 18 bases. Germline lookup yields CDR1 SGDLS and CDR2 YYNGEE. For the CDR3, the DNA is TGTGCCAGCAGCGTAGCTCAAGGTACCATTGGGGACGAGCAGTACTTC. The encoded protein is CASSVAQGTIGDEQYF.

The chain carries TRBV27 and TRBJ2-7; 12 positions agree with TRBD2. The CDR3 is 18 amino acids. Germline CDR1 is MNHEY and CDR2 is SMNVEV (reference sequence). The junction had 9 bases not matched to a gene; V was cut back by 2 bases and J by 1 base. The CDR3 nucleotides read TGTGCCAGCAGTTTAAGACCACGGACTAGCGGGGCGTCCTACGAGCAGTACTTC. Amino acids: CASSLRPRTSGASYEQYF.

The genes are TRBV19 and TRBJ2-5; 8 bases align to TRBD2. The junction had 10 bases not matched to a gene; V was cut back by 5 bases and J by 5 bases. The CDR3 is made up of 15 amino acids. CDR1 is LNHDA, CDR2 SQIVND, per germline (reference sequence). The CDR3 DNA sequence: TGTGCCAGTAGTTCGTGGCTAGCGGGTACTGAGACCCAGTACTTC. This translates into CASSSWLAGTETQYF.

In this sample, this clonotype turned up many times. The gene calls are TRBV5-1 and TRBJ2-7; D is ambiguous. With 0 bases removed from V and 2 bases from J, the gap between germline ends came to 6 bases. Germline loops: CDR1 SGHRS, CDR2 YFSETQ. The CDR3 consists of 13 residues. This chain's CDR3 is CASSLDATYEQYF. The CDR3 DNA reads as TGCGCCAGCAGCTTGGACGCAACCTACGAGCAGTACTTC.

This clonotype showed up many times. J is TRBJ2-1 and V is TRBV4-2; the D gene is possibly TRBD1 (5 bases). The CDR3 runs 14 residues. Germline V gene sequence: CDR1 LGHNA, CDR2 YNFKEQ. Trimming took off 0 bases at V and 7 bases at J, with 10 bases between the two ends. The CDR3 DNA is TGTGCCAGCAGCCAAGATAGGACACCGAATGAGCAGTTCTTC. Encoded protein: CASSQDRTPNEQFF.

Ten or more counts support this clonotype. The V call is TRBV12-3 or TRBV12-4, the J call TRBJ1-5; D call uncertain. V lost 4 bases to trimming and J lost 3 bases, with 7 bases between them. CDR3 length: 13 residues. The DNA of the CDR3 is TGTGCCAGCAGTTCCTTAGACAATCAGCCCCAGCATTTT. This codes for CASSSLDNQPQHF.